The 19 T cell receptor beta chains presented below share a single source sample, sequenced in a study of control samples from healthy donors and cancer patients. Clones were read by immunoSEQ multiplex PCR, and TCRdb kept only the in-frame ones, dropping some. Of approximately 44,000 clones listed, roughly three quarters are singletons. The material sequenced was formalin-fixed, paraffin-embedded tissue. These TCRs come from a male donor with melanoma.

This chain uses TRBV5-5 with TRBJ2-5; 13 bases map to TRBD2. Germline V gene lookup returns CDR1 SGHKS and CDR2 YYEKEE (reference sequence). V shed 2 bases, J shed 5 bases, and the junction held 9 bases outside the gene matches. The length of the CDR3 is 17 residues. Here the CDR3 DNA reads TGTGCCAGCAGCTTTACTAGCGGGAGGGCCCAGATGGAGACCCAGTACTTC. Translating it yields CASSFTSGRAQMETQYF.

This rearrangement joins TRBV14 to TRBJ1-5; D unclear. There are 13 residues in the CDR3. The germline V gene encodes CDR1 SGHDN and CDR2 FVKESK. V was pared by 3 bases and J by 3 bases, with 6 bases between. For the CDR3, the DNA is TGTGCCAGCAGCCAGACACTCAATCAGCCCCAGCATTTT. Its translation is CASSQTLNQPQHF.

The table lists this clone with a count of one. V is TRBV5-1 and J is TRBJ1-2; no firm D call. This CDR3 is 14 amino acids long. Germline-derived CDR1 and CDR2 are SGHRS and YFSETQ. Between the trimmed V and J ends, which lost 4 bases and 0 bases, there was a span of 10 bases. The CDR3 region has the DNA TGCGCCAGCAGCCCGCCCGTGGCTAACTATGGCTACACCTTC. As protein: CASSPPVANYGYTF.

V is TRBV6-6 and J is TRBJ2-1; tentative D call: TRBD2 (6 bases). CDR1 is MNHNY and CDR2 is SVGAGI in the germline V gene (reference sequence). CDR3 length equals 15 residues. The V end was cut by 0 bases, the J end by 0 bases, with 6 bases between. In nucleotides, the CDR3 is TGTGCCAGCAGTTACTCTAGCGGCTCCTACAATGAGCAGTTCTTC. This gives the protein CASSYSSGSYNEQFF.

The chain links TRBV24-1 to TRBJ2-1; TRBD1 might be the D (5 bases). Per germline, CDR1 KGHDR and CDR2 SFDVKD. V lost 4 bases, J lost 3 bases, and 9 bases lay in between. The length of the CDR3 is 14 residues. The CDR3 reads CATSEGAHYNEQFF. The CDR3 DNA follows: TGTGCCACCAGTGAAGGGGCCCACTACAATGAGCAGTTCTTC.

V gene TRBV18 combines with J gene TRBJ1-1, with D perhaps matching TRBD1 (5 bases). In germline, CDR1 is KGHSH, CDR2 LQKENI. The CDR3 consists of 13 residues. Trimming cost V 0 bases and J 8 bases, with 10 bases left between them. The CDR3 loop is CASSPPVRVEAFF. CDR3 DNA: TGTGCCAGCTCACCACCGGTCAGGGTAGAAGCTTTCTTT.

The rearrangement joins TRBV27 to TRBJ2-4, with D possibly matching TRBD2 (6 bases). The CDR3 sequence is 16 residues long. Trimming removed 3 bases from V and 0 bases from J, with 12 bases in between. Germline V gene sequence: CDR1 MNHEY, CDR2 SMNVEV (reference sequence). DNA of the CDR3: TGTGCCAGCAGTTTGGGGACTCCCCTAGCCAAAAACATTCAGTACTTC. Encoded protein: CASSLGTPLAKNIQYF.

The chain links TRBV10-3 to TRBJ2-5, with TRBD2 identical over 11 bases. This CDR3 has 16 residues. V shed 0 bases and J 7 bases; nucleotides not matched to a gene: 7. In germline, CDR1 is ENHRY, CDR2 SYGVKD. The chain's CDR3 is CAISESGTSGTGTQYF. Here the CDR3 DNA reads TGTGCCATCAGTGAGTCCGGGACTAGCGGAACAGGGACCCAGTACTTC.

This clone ranks as medium-sized. V usage is TRBV10-3 and J usage is TRBJ2-7; D remains unclear. The CDR3 runs to 13 residues. Deletions cut 3 bases from V and 3 bases from J, with 9 bases between. Germline CDR1 ENHRY, CDR2 SYGVKD. The CDR3 is CAISETEIYEQYF. CDR3 bases: TGTGCCATCAGTGAAACGGAGATCTACGAGCAGTACTTC.

Note on this clone: A clone one base away is much larger, so this may be a read error. Additional DNA sequences in this sample encode the identical CDR3. The chain employs TRBV6-6 and TRBJ1-6, with 7 bases lining up with TRBD1. CDR1 is MNHNY, CDR2 SVGAGI, per germline (reference sequence). This CDR3 comprises 13 residues. V was clipped by 5 bases and J by 10 bases; unmatched bases: 5. The CDR3 nucleotides are TGTGCCAGCAGTCCGACAGGGATCTCACCCCTCCACTTT. It translates to CASSPTGISPLHF.

V usage is TRBV4-1 and J usage is TRBJ2-7; no definite D call. Trimming cost V 1 base and J 3 bases, with 7 bases left between them. Germline lookup yields CDR1 MGHRA and CDR2 YSYEKL. The CDR3 is 13 residues long. CDR3 nucleotide sequence: TGCGCCAGCAGCCAAGTCCCAGGCTACGAGCAGTACTTC. Amino acid sequence: CASSQVPGYEQYF.

V is TRBV3-1 (or the pseudogene TRBV3-2) and J is TRBJ2-3; possibly TRBD2 for D (5 bases). CDR1 is LGHDT, CDR2 YNNKEL, per germline (reference sequence). The CDR3 runs 13 residues. V lost 1 base to trimming and J lost 11 bases, with 13 bases between them. In nucleotides, the CDR3 is TGTGCCAGCAGCCAAGGGGAAACTAGTAGGCAGTATTTT. It translates to CASSQGETSRQYF.

In the case of this clone: The junction shows a germline mismatch at one end, possibly a read error. The chain combines TRBV2 with TRBJ2-2; 8 bases line up with TRBD2. Germline V CDR1 and CDR2: SNHLY, FYNNEI. The CDR3 spans 13 residues. The CDR3 is CASSDEREGELFF. The CDR3 coding sequence is TGTGCCAGCAGTGATGAACGGGAGGGAGAGCTATTTTTT.

A few counts support this clone. The chain has TRBV27 and TRBJ1-2, with D uncertain. Per the germline V gene, CDR1 is MNHEY and CDR2 is SMNVEV (reference sequence). V was trimmed by 5 bases and J by 0 bases, leaving 13 bases between them. This CDR3 comprises 15 residues. CDR3: CASSPQPSSNYGYTF. DNA for the CDR3: TGTGCCAGCAGTCCGCAGCCGAGTTCTAACTATGGCTACACCTTC.

The genes are TRBV20-1 and TRBJ2-5; D is uncertain. V lost 3 bases and J lost 0, with 17 bases in between. CDR1 and CDR2 from the germline V gene are DFQATT and SNEGSKA (reference sequence). The length of the CDR3 is 16 residues. The CDR3 coding sequence is TGCAGTGCTAGTCGTTCCCCCTCAAGGTACCAAGAGACCCAGTACTTC. Encoded protein: CSASRSPSRYQETQYF.

The V gene is TRBV25-1, the J gene TRBJ2-4, with D unresolved. Per the germline V gene, CDR1 is MGHDK and CDR2 is SYGVNS. V lost 2 bases and J lost 0, with 5 bases in between. The CDR3 contains 14 residues. The CDR3 region has the DNA TGTGCCAGCAGTGAACCTGGAGCCAAAAACATTCAGTACTTC. This encodes CASSEPGAKNIQYF.

The J gene is TRBJ1-1, the V gene TRBV15, with D maybe TRBD1 (5 bases). Deletions cut 2 bases from V and 4 bases from J, with 14 bases between. CDR1 LNHNV and CDR2 YYDKDF come from the germline V gene (reference sequence). The CDR3 is 15 amino acids. CDR3 sequence (DNA): TGTGCCACCAGCAGATTCAGGGAAGGAGTCACTGAAGCTTTCTTT. This encodes CATSRFREGVTEAFF.

The rearrangement uses TRBV7-2 and TRBJ1-5; no reliable D call. Germline V gene data show CDR1 as SGHTA and CDR2 as FQGNSA. There are 15 residues in the CDR3. The V end lost 0 bases, the J end lost 4 bases, and 10 bases lay between the germline ends. In DNA, the CDR3 is TGTGCCAGCAGCTTAGCGGGTCAGACTAATCAGCCCCAGCATTTT. This encodes CASSLAGQTNQPQHF.

V and J are TRBV4-1 and TRBJ1-2; possibly TRBD1 for D (5 bases). From germline, CDR1 is MGHRA and CDR2 YSYEKL. V dropped 2 bases and J dropped 4 bases, with 14 bases sitting between them. The CDR3 is 15 residues long. This CDR3 reads CASSQSGQGSYGYTF. CDR3 DNA: TGCGCCAGCAGCCAATCGGGGCAGGGAAGCTATGGCTACACCTTC.